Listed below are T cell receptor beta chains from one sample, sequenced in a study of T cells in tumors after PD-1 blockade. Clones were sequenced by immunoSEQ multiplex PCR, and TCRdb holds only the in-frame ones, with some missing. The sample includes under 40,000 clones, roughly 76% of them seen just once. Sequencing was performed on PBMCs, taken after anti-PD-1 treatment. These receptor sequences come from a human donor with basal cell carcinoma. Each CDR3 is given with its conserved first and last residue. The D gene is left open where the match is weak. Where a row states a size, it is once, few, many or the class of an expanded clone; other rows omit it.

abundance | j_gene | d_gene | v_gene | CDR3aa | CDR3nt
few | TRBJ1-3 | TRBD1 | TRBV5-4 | CASSLGGTGAGNTIYF | TGTGCCAGCAGCTTGGGAGGGACAGGGGCTGGAAACACCATATATTTT
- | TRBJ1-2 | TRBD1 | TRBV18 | CASSARTGGDYGYTF | TGTGCCAGCTCAGCGAGGACAGGAGGGGATTATGGCTACACCTTC
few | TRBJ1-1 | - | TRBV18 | CASSSDSLMNTEAFF | TGTGCCAGCTCATCTGATAGTTTAATGAACACTGAAGCTTTCTTT
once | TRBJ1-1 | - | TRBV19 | CATRTDPNTEAFF | TGTGCCACTAGGACGGACCCTAACACTGAAGCTTTCTTT
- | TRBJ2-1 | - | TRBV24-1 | CATSDAYTKNNEQFF | TGTGCCACCAGTGATGCCTATACAAAAAACAATGAGCAGTTCTTC
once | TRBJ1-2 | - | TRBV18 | CASSPPQGHGYTF | TGTGCCAGCTCACCACCGCAGGGGCATGGCTACACCTTC
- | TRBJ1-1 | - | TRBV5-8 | CASAGQTEAFF | TGTGCCAGCGCCGGGCAGACTGAAGCTTTCTTT
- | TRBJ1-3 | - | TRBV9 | CASSVGASSGNTIYF | TGTGCCAGCAGCGTAGGCGCGAGCTCTGGAAACACCATATATTTT
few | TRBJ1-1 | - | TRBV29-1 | CSVGEQVANTEAFF | TGCAGCGTCGGAGAACAGGTGGCGAACACTGAAGCTTTCTTT
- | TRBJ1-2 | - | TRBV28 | CASSLSGGLYGYTF | TGTGCCAGCAGTTTATCGGGGGGCCTCTATGGCTACACCTTC
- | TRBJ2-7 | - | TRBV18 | CASSQGGAYEQYF | TGTGCCAGCTCTCAGGGCGGGGCCTACGAGCAGTACTTC
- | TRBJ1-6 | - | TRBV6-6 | CASSYQVSYNSPLHF | TGTGCCAGCAGTTACCAGGTCTCCTATAATTCACCCCTCCACTTT
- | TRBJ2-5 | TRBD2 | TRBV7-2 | CASSLAVQETQYF | TGTGCCAGCAGCCTAGCGGTCCAAGAGACCCAGTACTTC
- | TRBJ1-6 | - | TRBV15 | CATSRDPGGNSPLHF | TGTGCCACCAGCAGAGATCCTGGTGGGAATTCACCCCTCCACTTT
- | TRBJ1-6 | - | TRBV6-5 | CASTGPNSPLHF | TGTGCCAGCACAGGGCCTAATTCACCCCTCCACTTT
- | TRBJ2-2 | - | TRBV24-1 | CATRRYNTGELFF | TGTGCCACTCGCAGGTACAACACCGGGGAGCTGTTTTTT
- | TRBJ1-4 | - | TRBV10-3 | CAISKGNEKLFF | TGTGCCATATCGAAGGGTAATGAAAAACTGTTTTTT
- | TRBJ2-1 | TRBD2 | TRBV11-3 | CASSHRLAGQDNEQFF | TGTGCCAGCAGCCATAGACTAGCGGGCCAAGACAATGAGCAGTTCTTC
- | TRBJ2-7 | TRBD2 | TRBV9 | CASSADLAGADGQYF | TGTGCCAGCAGCGCGGACCTAGCGGGAGCAGACGGGCAGTACTTC
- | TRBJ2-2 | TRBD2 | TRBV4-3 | CASSLTSGNTGELFF | TGCGCCAGCAGCCTTACTAGCGGGAACACCGGGGAGCTGTTTTTT
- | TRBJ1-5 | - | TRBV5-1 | CASSLDGSNQPQHF | TGCGCCAGCAGCTTGGACGGTAGCAATCAGCCCCAGCATTTT
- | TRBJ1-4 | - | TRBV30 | CAWTRGGLASTNEKLFF | TGTGCCTGGACCCGAGGGGGACTTGCCTCAACTAATGAAAAACTGTTTTTT
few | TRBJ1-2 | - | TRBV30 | CAWSVQGTLGGYTF | TGTGCCTGGAGTGTACAAGGCACCCTGGGGGGCTACACCTTC
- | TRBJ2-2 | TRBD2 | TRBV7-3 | CASSPGREYTGELFF | TGTGCCAGCAGTCCCGGGAGGGAGTACACCGGGGAGCTGTTTTTT
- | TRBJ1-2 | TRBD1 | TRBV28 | CASSTQGVRDGYTF | TGTGCCAGCAGTACCCAGGGGGTAAGGGACGGCTACACCTTC
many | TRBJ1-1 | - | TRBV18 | CASSPDRGLNTEAFF | TGTGCCAGCTCGCCGGATCGGGGGTTGAACACTGAAGCTTTCTTT
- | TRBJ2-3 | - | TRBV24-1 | CATSDPDSPSTDTQYF | TGTGCCACCAGTGACCCCGACAGTCCTAGCACAGATACGCAGTATTTT
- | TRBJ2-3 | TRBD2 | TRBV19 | CASRASGGATDTQYF | TGTGCCAGTAGAGCTAGCGGGGGGGCAACAGATACGCAGTATTTT
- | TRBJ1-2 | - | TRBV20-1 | CSATGIYGYTF | TGCAGTGCTACCGGGATCTATGGCTACACCTTC
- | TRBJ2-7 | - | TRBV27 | CASSSGDGAYEQYF | TGTGCCAGCAGCTCAGGAGACGGGGCCTACGAGCAGTACTTC
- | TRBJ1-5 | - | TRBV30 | CASQSSRNQPQHF | TGTGCTTCTCAGAGTAGTCGCAATCAGCCCCAGCATTTT
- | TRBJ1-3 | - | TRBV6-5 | CASASGPSGNTIYF | TGTGCCAGCGCCTCGGGGCCCTCTGGAAACACCATATATTTT
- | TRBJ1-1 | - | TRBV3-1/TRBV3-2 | CASSQVQGNEAFF | TGTGCCAGCAGCCAAGTTCAGGGGAATGAAGCTTTCTTT
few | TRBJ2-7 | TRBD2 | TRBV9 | CASSVGTSPLDEQYF | TGTGCCAGCAGCGTAGGGACTAGCCCTCTTGATGAGCAGTACTTC
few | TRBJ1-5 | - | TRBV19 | CASSEGTNQPQHF | TGTGCCAGTAGTGAGGGAACCAATCAGCCCCAGCATTTT
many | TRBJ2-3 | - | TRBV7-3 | CASSLTGADTQYF | TGTGCCAGCAGCTTAACCGGGGCAGATACGCAGTATTTT
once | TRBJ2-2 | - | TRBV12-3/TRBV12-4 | CASSFGRPGELFF | TGTGCCAGCAGTTTTGGTCGGCCCGGGGAGCTGTTTTTT
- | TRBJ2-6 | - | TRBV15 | CATSRDFGSSGANVLTF | TGTGCCACCAGCAGAGATTTTGGCAGCTCTGGGGCCAACGTCCTGACTTTC
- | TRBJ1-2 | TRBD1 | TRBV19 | CASSIRDRINYGYTF | TGTGCCAGTAGTATCCGGGACAGGATTAACTATGGCTACACCTTC
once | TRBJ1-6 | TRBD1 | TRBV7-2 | CASSLAKPGQNNSPLHF | TGTGCCAGCAGCTTAGCAAAACCGGGACAGAATAATTCACCCCTCCACTTT
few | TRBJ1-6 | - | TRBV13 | CASLTPGSPLHF | TGTGCCAGCCTGACCCCGGGTTCACCCCTCCACTTT
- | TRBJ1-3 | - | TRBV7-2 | CASSLVRAGNGNTIYF | TGTGCCAGCAGCTTAGTTAGGGCAGGGAACGGAAACACCATATATTTT
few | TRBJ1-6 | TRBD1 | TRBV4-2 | CASSQVRTGGGNSPLHF | TGTGCCAGCAGCCAAGTAAGGACAGGGGGGGGGAATTCACCCCTCCACTTT
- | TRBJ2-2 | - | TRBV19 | CASSIGHGSTGELFF | TGTGCCAGTAGTATTGGTCATGGAAGCACCGGGGAGCTGTTTTTT
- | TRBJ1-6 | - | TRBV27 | CASREGPNPVSPLHF | TGTGCCAGCAGAGAGGGACCGAACCCAGTTTCACCCCTCCACTTT
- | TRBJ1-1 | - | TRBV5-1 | CASSWAGDTEAFF | TGCGCCAGCAGCTGGGCGGGGGACACTGAAGCTTTCTTT
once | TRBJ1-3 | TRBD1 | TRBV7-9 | CASSLSRTGFGNTIYF | TGTGCCAGCAGCTTATCGCGGACAGGGTTTGGAAACACCATATATTTT
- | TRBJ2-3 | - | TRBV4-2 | CASSNQGGDTQYF | TGTGCCAGCAGCAATCAAGGGGGGGATACGCAGTATTTT
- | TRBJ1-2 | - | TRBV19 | CASSDQDSASYGYTF | TGTGCCAGTAGCGACCAGGACAGCGCTTCCTATGGCTACACCTTC
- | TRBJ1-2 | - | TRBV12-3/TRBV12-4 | CASSLGEGYTF | TGTGCCAGCAGTTTGGGGGAAGGCTACACCTTC
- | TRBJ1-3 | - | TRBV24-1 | CATSGGAGNTIYF | TGTGCCACCAGTGGAGGGGCTGGAAACACCATATATTTT
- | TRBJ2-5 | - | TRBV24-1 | CATSDRVPETQYF | TGTGCCACCAGTGACCGGGTGCCGGAGACCCAGTACTTC